These 25 T cell receptor beta chains were all obtained from the same sample, sequenced in a study of cytomegalovirus exposure and HLA in healthy donors. In the PCR, 60 Vbeta and 13 Jbeta primers were used. Using immunoSEQ multiplex PCR, the repertoire was profiled, and TCRdb retains in-frame clones only, with some absent. The data show about 220,000 clones, with 70% to 80% seen just once and about 1.9% held by the top ten. The sequencing sample was made of PBMCs. These receptors were taken from a woman under 40 in good health and CMV-seronegative.

V usage is TRBV6-1 and J usage is TRBJ2-5; D might be TRBD2 (5 bases). The CDR3 covers 13 residues. With 4 bases removed from V and 4 bases from J, the gap between germline ends came to 10 bases. Germline values: CDR1 MNHNS, CDR2 SASEGT. The CDR3 DNA is TGTGCCAGCAGTGGGCCTAGCCGAGAGACCCAGTACTTC. Residues: CASSGPSRETQYF.

This clone was counted a few times. The V gene is TRBV27, the J gene TRBJ2-5; 11 positions match TRBD2. Per germline, CDR1 MNHEY and CDR2 SMNVEV (reference sequence). After removal of 5 bases from V and 4 bases from J, the junction contained 21 bases not matched to a gene. The CDR3 sequence is 20 residues long. DNA for the CDR3: TGTGCCAGCAGTCCCATTACTAGCGGGAGAGAGGTTCGATGGGGAGAGACCCAGTACTTC. Translation gives CASSPITSGREVRWGETQYF.

The chain is built from TRBV27 and TRBJ2-1, with 11 bases fitting TRBD2. Germline V CDR1 and CDR2: MNHEY, SMNVEV (reference sequence). CDR3 size: 15 residues. The trim removed 5 bases at V and 5 bases at J, leaving 5 bases unmatched. The CDR3 DNA follows: TGTGCCAGCAGTGCCAGACTAGCGGGAAACAATGAGCAGTTCTTC. This translates into CASSARLAGNNEQFF.

On this clone itself: An end of the junction differs from the germline gene, which may be a read error. The rearrangement uses TRBV14 and TRBJ2-1; 12 nucleotides align to TRBD2. CDR3 length equals 17 residues. The germline CDR1 and CDR2 sequences are SGHDN and FVKESK. The CDR3 nucleotides are TGTGCCAGCAGCCAAGATCAAGGACTAGCGGGGTACATTGAGCAGTTCTTC. Amino acid sequence: CASSQDQGLAGYIEQFF.

The CDR3 bases are TGTGCCAGCAGCTCCCCCTCGGTGCGGGGCACTGAAGCTTTCTTT. It translates to CASSSPSVRGTEAFF. The rearrangement links TRBV7-9 to TRBJ1-1; D remains unclear. The CDR3 consists of 15 residues. V was pared by 4 bases and J by 4 bases, with 16 bases between. Per the germline V gene, CDR1 is SEHNR and CDR2 is FQNEAQ (reference sequence).

The chain recombines TRBV6-1 with TRBJ2-5; no reliable D call. The CDR3 has 14 amino acids. Trimming took 3 bases from V and 0 from J, leaving 8 bases between them. The germline gives CDR1 MNHNS, CDR2 SASEGT. DNA of the CDR3: TGTGCCAGCAGTGAGAGTCTTTACCAAGAGACCCAGTACTTC. It is translated as CASSESLYQETQYF.

This chain connects TRBV15 to TRBJ2-5, with 9 nucleotides matching TRBD2. Germline V gives CDR1 LNHNV, CDR2 YYDKDF (reference sequence). The J segment lost 3 bases and the V segment lost 1 base, leaving 6 bases of the junction unmatched. The CDR3 has 16 amino acids. The CDR3 spells CATSRALAGVEETQYF. CDR3 nucleotides: TGTGCCACCAGCAGAGCCTTAGCGGGAGTAGAAGAGACCCAGTACTTC.

This clone has at least ten counts. This chain joins TRBV5-4 and TRBJ2-3, with a tentative D call TRBD1 (6 bases). The CDR3 has 14 residues. V lost 4 bases, J lost 5 bases, and 14 bases lay in between. Germline-derived CDR1 and CDR2 are SGHNT and YYREEE (reference sequence). The CDR3 DNA follows: TGTGCCAGCAGCCCACCCCAGGGGAAAGATACGCAGTATTTT. Translation gives CASSPPQGKDTQYF.

This clone appeared a single time. This sequence joins TRBV27 and TRBJ1-1; D is undetermined. The V end lost 8 bases, the J end lost 8 bases, and 12 bases lay between the germline ends. Germline V gene lookup returns CDR1 MNHEY and CDR2 SMNVEV (reference sequence). This CDR3 region has 11 residues. The CDR3 protein is CASAQSGEAFF. As DNA, the CDR3 is TGTGCCAGCGCGCAGTCGGGGGAAGCTTTCTTT.

In DNA, the CDR3 is TGTGCCAGCAGTCTGGCAGGGAAAATCAAGCAGTACTTC. Amino acids: CASSLAGKIKQYF. This chain links TRBV25-1 with TRBJ2-7, with D possibly TRBD1 on 5 matching bases. The CDR3 is 13 residues long. Germline CDR1 MGHDK, CDR2 SYGVNS. With 5 bases removed from V and 8 bases from J, the gap between germline ends came to 16 bases.

This chain uses TRBV18 with TRBJ2-7; D is unresolved. The V end was cut by 3 bases, the J end by 12 bases, with 15 bases between. The CDR3 is made up of 12 amino acids. The germline V gene encodes CDR1 KGHSH and CDR2 LQKENI. For the CDR3, the DNA is TGTGCCAGCTCACCCGCGAATTTAAGATGGTACTTC. Translation: CASSPANLRWYF.

This clone showed up just once. The chain links TRBV6-1 to TRBJ1-3; 7 bases map to TRBD1. Losses at the gene ends were 3 bases for V and 0 bases for J; bases not matched to a gene: 8. Germline CDR1 MNHNS, CDR2 SASEGT. The CDR3 spans 17 residues. The CDR3 sequence is CASSEVFGQVSGNTIYF. The CDR3 DNA reads as TGTGCCAGCAGTGAGGTTTTTGGACAGGTCTCTGGAAACACCATATATTTT.

This chain uses TRBV9 with TRBJ2-7, with 7 bases lining up with TRBD2. With V trimmed by 2 bases and J by 6 bases, 8 bases remained unmatched. The CDR3 length is 14 residues. Germline CDR1 and CDR2: SGDLS and YYNGEE. CDR3 in amino acids: CASSVGLGSGEQYF. CDR3 bases: TGTGCCAGCAGCGTCGGACTAGGGTCGGGCGAGCAGTACTTC.

The chain couples TRBV27 to TRBJ1-2, with D perhaps TRBD1 (6 bases). The CDR3 has 15 amino acids. Germline values: CDR1 MNHEY, CDR2 SMNVEV (reference sequence). V lost 5 bases and J lost 1, with 14 bases in between. In nucleotides, the CDR3 is TGTGCCAGCAGTCCTCGGACAGCTTTTAACTATGGCTACACCTTC. Protein: CASSPRTAFNYGYTF.

The J gene is TRBJ1-1, the V gene TRBV9; D uncertain. Germline CDR1 reads SGDLS; CDR2 reads YYNGEE. The CDR3 is 14 residues long. V dropped 4 bases and J dropped 1 base, with 11 bases sitting between them. In DNA, the CDR3 is TGTGCCAGCAGCTTAGGACGGGAGAACACTGAAGCTTTCTTT. Its translation is CASSLGRENTEAFF.

The chain uses TRBV2 and TRBJ1-1; D is ambiguous. V was clipped by 7 bases and J by 0 bases, with 3 bases between them. Germline CDR1 and CDR2: SNHLY and FYNNEI. The CDR3 sequence is 11 residues long. The CDR3 spells CASILNTEAFF. The CDR3 nucleotides read TGTGCCAGCATCTTGAACACTGAAGCTTTCTTT.

Here the CDR3 DNA reads TGTGCCAGCAGCACCGCAGGGGTCGAGCAGTACTTC. As protein: CASSTAGVEQYF. The rearrangement uses TRBV7-9 and TRBJ2-7; TRBD1 might be the D (6 bases). This CDR3 region has 12 residues. Deletions cut 5 bases from V and 6 bases from J, with 11 bases between. Germline CDR1 reads SEHNR; CDR2 reads FQNEAQ (reference sequence).

The CDR3 here is CASSSRRTDLSEEKLFF. CDR3 sequence (DNA): TGTGCCAGCAGCTCCCGTAGGACAGACCTATCAGAAGAAAAACTGTTTTTT. V usage is TRBV5-4 and J usage is TRBJ1-4; D perhaps matches TRBD1 (6 bases). The CDR3 totals 17 residues. With 3 bases removed from V and 8 bases from J, the gap between germline ends came to 23 bases. Germline loops: CDR1 SGHNT, CDR2 YYREEE (reference sequence). The variable domain in full, completed from reference TRBV5-4 and TRBJ1-4, reads ETGVTQSPTHLIKTRGQQVTLRCSSQSGHNTVSWYQQALGQGPQFIFQYYREEENGRGNFPPRFSGLQFPNYSSELNVNALELDDSALYLCASSSRRTDLSEEKLFFGSGTQLSVL.

The chain joins TRBV2 to TRBJ1-1; D unresolved. The V end was cut by 6 bases, the J end by 6 bases, with 17 bases between. This CDR3 has 14 residues. CDR1 and CDR2 (germline): SNHLY, FYNNEI. This CDR3 is CASSRSGAPAEAFF. In DNA form, the CDR3 reads TGTGCCAGCAGCCGGTCAGGTGCACCCGCTGAAGCTTTCTTT.

The V gene is TRBV9, the J gene TRBJ2-1, with D possibly matching TRBD2 (7 bases). The CDR3 is 15 amino acids. Germline V gene sequence: CDR1 SGDLS, CDR2 YYNGEE. Trimming removed 4 bases from V and 4 bases from J, with 15 bases in between. The CDR3 region has the DNA TGTGCCAGCAGCCAGGGAGGGGGGGCTTACAATGAGCAGTTCTTC. Its protein is CASSQGGGAYNEQFF.

This chain connects TRBV28 to TRBJ2-7; D not certain. V was trimmed by 4 bases and J by 7 bases, leaving 14 bases between them. This CDR3 region has 13 residues. The germline V gene has CDR1 MDHEN and CDR2 SYDVKM. Written as DNA, the CDR3 is TGTGCCAGCAGTTCCTTACGACTCGGGGAGCAGTACTTC. Its protein is CASSSLRLGEQYF.

The V gene is TRBV2, the J gene TRBJ2-3; 7 bases are a match to TRBD1. V gave up 4 bases and J gave up 2 bases; unmatched junction bases: 3. This CDR3 is built from 14 residues. Germline V CDR1 and CDR2: SNHLY, FYNNEI. The CDR3 spells CASSVDRATDTQYF. CDR3 sequence (DNA): TGTGCCAGCAGTGTCGACAGGGCCACAGATACGCAGTATTTT. The entire variable domain, with the rest obtained from reference TRBV2 and TRBJ2-3, is as follows: EPEVTQTPSHQVTQMGQEVILRCVPISNHLYFYWYRQILGQKVEFLVSFYNNEISEKSEIFDDQFSVERPDGSNFTLKIRSTKLEDSAMYFCASSVDRATDTQYFGPGTRLTVL.

The chain recombines TRBV7-6 with TRBJ2-3; no reliable D call. Germline CDR1 reads SGHVS; CDR2 reads FNYEAQ. Deletions cut 5 bases from V and 2 bases from J, with 2 bases between. This CDR3 is built from 11 residues. The CDR3 here is CASSHTDTQYF. CDR3 nucleotides: TGTGCCAGCAGCCACACAGATACGCAGTATTTT. Combining the CDR3 with reference TRBV7-6 and TRBJ2-3 gives the whole variable domain GAGVSQSPRYKVTKRGQDVALRCDPISGHVSLYWYRQALGQGPEFLTYFNYEAQQDKSGLPNDRFSAERPEGSISTLTIQRTEQRDSAMYRCASSHTDTQYFGPGTRLTVL.

The CDR3 here is CASSLWTGANYGYTF. DNA of the CDR3: TGTGCCAGCAGTCTCTGGACGGGAGCTAACTATGGCTACACCTTC. The V call is TRBV6-6, the J call TRBJ1-2; D not certain. This CDR3 comprises 15 residues. Trimming pared 5 bases from V and 0 bases from J, leaving 13 bases between. In germline, CDR1 is MNHNY, CDR2 SVGAGI (reference sequence).

This clone was observed a few times. The gene calls are TRBV6-6 and TRBJ2-1; 10 bases are shared with TRBD2. V shed 6 bases and J 6 bases; nucleotides not matched to a gene: 8. The V gene's germline CDR1 is MNHNY and CDR2 SVGAGI (reference sequence). The CDR3 is made up of 15 amino acids. CDR3 in amino acids: CASSQLAGLPNEQFF. The CDR3 coding sequence is TGTGCCAGCAGCCAACTAGCGGGGCTCCCCAATGAGCAGTTCTTC.